This is a list of T cell receptor beta chains from one sample in a study of molecular identifiers for immune sequencing clone quantification. Each CDR3 protein gets one entry after TCRdb re-called the PCR reads with MiXCR. The sample comprises hundreds of thousands of distinct CDR3 sequences, just under 20% of which are singletons, and roughly 0.9% rests with the top ten. Sequencing used naive CD8+ T cells from blood, with Jurkat cell RNA spiked in. The receptor source for this set is a human donor in good health. Some libraries in this study had Jurkat cell RNA spiked in. Each CDR3 is given with its conserved first and last residue. A D gene is named only where the DNA matches it firmly. Size values are once, few and many counts, or a class for expanded clones, and some rows have none.

D gene | J gene | clone size | V gene | CDR3 DNA | CDR3 protein
TRBD1 | TRBJ1-1 | . | TRBV27 | TGTGCCAGCAGTTTATCGGACAGGGAAATGAACACTGAAGCTTTCTTT | CASSLSDREMNTEAFF
. | TRBJ1-1 | many | TRBV6-2/TRBV6-3 | TGTGCCAGCCTCAAACCCCAACAGAGCATGAACACTGAAGCTTTCTTT | CASLKPQQSMNTEAFF
TRBD1 | TRBJ2-7 | many | TRBV28 | TGTGCCAGCAGCCCCTCCCAGGGGGACGAGCAGTACTTC | CASSPSQGDEQYF
. | TRBJ2-1 | few | TRBV7-9 | TGTGCCACCGGGGATGAGCTGTTCTTC | CATGDELFF
. | TRBJ1-1 | many | TRBV6-5 | TGTGCCATACAATGGGGGTTGGACACTGAAGCTTTCTTT | CAIQWGLDTEAFF
TRBD1 | TRBJ1-6 | many | TRBV27 | TGTGCCAGCAGTCAAGGGACAGGGGGTCAGTTGACACCCCTCCACTTT | CASSQGTGGQLTPLHF
TRBD1 | TRBJ2-6 | . | TRBV4-2 | TGTGCCAGCACCCCGACAGGGAATGGGGCCAACGTCCTGACTTTC | CASTPTGNGANVLTF
. | TRBJ1-4 | many | TRBV20-1 | TGCAGTGCTAGAATCGGGCAGAGTAATGAAAAACTGTTTTTT | CSARIGQSNEKLFF
. | TRBJ2-3 | many | TRBV7-9 | TGTGCCAGCAGCTTTGTGGGAGCAGATACGCAGTATTTT | CASSFVGADTQYF
TRBD1 | TRBJ1-1 | . | TRBV27 | TGTGCCAGCACCCTGACAGGGGGCGTCACTGAAGCTTTCTTT | CASTLTGGVTEAFF
. | TRBJ2-5 | many | TRBV12-3/TRBV12-4 | TGTGCCAGCAGCCAAGCGTATGGGGAAGAGACCCAGTACTTC | CASSQAYGEETQYF
. | TRBJ2-2 | many | TRBV4-3 | TGCGCCAGCAGCCAAGATGGGGCCATGAACACCGGGGAGCTGTTTTTT | CASSQDGAMNTGELFF
. | TRBJ1-5 | . | TRBV30 | TGTGCCTGGAAAGGGCCGGGTCAGCCCCAGCATTTT | CAWKGPGQPQHF
. | TRBJ1-5 | many | TRBV12-3/TRBV12-4 | TGTGCCAGCAGTTCGGGGGCGCGAAGCAATCAGCCCCAGCATTTT | CASSSGARSNQPQHF
. | TRBJ1-2 | many | TRBV6-1 | TGTGCCAGCAGTGAAGAGTGGCACTATGGCTACACCTTC | CASSEEWHYGYTF
TRBD2 | TRBJ2-3 | many | TRBV27 | TGTGCCAGCAGAGCGGGGGGCCATACGCAGTATTTT | CASRAGGHTQYF
. | TRBJ1-5 | . | TRBV12-3/TRBV12-4 | TGTGCCAGCAGTTTAGGCGTGGGAAGCAATCAGCCCCAGCATTTT | CASSLGVGSNQPQHF
TRBD2 | TRBJ2-4 | many | TRBV6-1 | TGTGCCAGCAGTGAAGATAGAAGCGGGGGTTACGCCAAAAACATTCAGTACTTC | CASSEDRSGGYAKNIQYF
. | TRBJ2-1 | many | TRBV6-2/TRBV6-3 | TGTGCCAGCAACCTGTTATCCGGAGCCGAGGAACCGCAGTTCTTC | CASNLLSGAEEPQFF
. | TRBJ1-4 | many | TRBV5-1 | TGCGCCAGCAGCCTCGACAGCAATAATGAAAAACTGTTTTTT | CASSLDSNNEKLFF
TRBD1 | TRBJ2-7 | many | TRBV27 | TGTGCCAGTAGTACCGGGACAGGGAACTACGAGCAGTACTTC | CASSTGTGNYEQYF
. | TRBJ1-2 | many | TRBV19 | TGTGCCAGTAGTATAAGTCCAGCTAACTATGGCTACACCTTC | CASSISPANYGYTF
. | TRBJ2-3 | many | TRBV11-2 | TGTGCCAGCAGCTCCTATAGTCGGACAGATACGCAGTATTTT | CASSSYSRTDTQYF
. | TRBJ2-7 | few | TRBV27 | TGTGCCAGCAGTAGTTTGGTTTCGGGCTACGAGCAGTACTTC | CASSSLVSGYEQYF
TRBD2 | TRBJ2-3 | many | TRBV27 | TGTGCCAGCAGTTTGATACGGGGGGGATGGGGCACAGATACGCAGTATTTT | CASSLIRGGWGTDTQYF